The 31 T cell receptor beta chains listed next were all sequenced from one sample in a study of blood T cell repertoires in COVID-19. Here immunoSEQ multiplex PCR was the method, and the copy in TCRdb shows in-frame clones only, minus some. The sample includes some 220,000 clones, 65% to 90% of them seen just once. Sequenced: peripheral blood. These receptors all stem from a woman between 70 and 85 years old with COVID-19, enrolled during active disease.

This clone was seen just once. V and J are TRBV9 and TRBJ2-5; TRBD2 matches 15 bases. This CDR3 region has 16 residues. CDR1 and CDR2 from the germline V gene are SGDLS and YYNGEE. V shed 4 bases, J shed 4 bases, and the junction held 5 bases outside the gene matches. CDR3 sequence reads: CASSRTSGGAGETQYF. The DNA for the CDR3 is TGTGCCAGCAGCCGGACTAGCGGGGGGGCAGGAGAGACCCAGTACTTC.

The chain carries TRBV5-5 and TRBJ2-3; 12 nucleotides line up with TRBD2. V trimming: 0 bases; J trimming: 5 bases; junction bases outside the gene matches: 4. The CDR3 has 16 residues. Germline lookup yields CDR1 SGHKS and CDR2 YYEKEE (reference sequence). This CDR3 is CASSLGLAGVGDTQYF. The DNA of the CDR3 is TGTGCCAGCAGCTTGGGACTAGCGGGGGTAGGAGATACGCAGTATTTT.

The rearrangement links TRBV7-2 to TRBJ2-1, with a tentative D call TRBD2 (6 bases). Trimming removed 1 base from V and 1 base from J, with 8 bases in between. CDR3 length equals 15 residues. Germline V CDR1 and CDR2: SGHTA, FQGNSA. CDR3 sequence (DNA): TGTGCCAGCAGCTTAGGGAGGGAATCCTACAATGAGCAGTTCTTC. The encoded protein is CASSLGRESYNEQFF.

The genes are TRBV3-1 (or the pseudogene TRBV3-2) and TRBJ1-1; possible D gene TRBD1, 5 bases. Germline V gene sequence: CDR1 LGHDT, CDR2 YNNKEL (reference sequence). CDR3 length equals 13 residues. V shed 0 bases and J shed 9 bases, with 11 bases lying between them. CDR3 in DNA: TGTGCCAGCAGCCAAGACAGGGTCTGGAAAGCTTTCTTT. Translated: CASSQDRVWKAFF.

This rearrangement joins TRBV11-2 to TRBJ1-2; D uncertain. Between the trimmed V and J ends, which lost 0 bases and 4 bases, there was a span of 12 bases. Germline loops: CDR1 SGHAT, CDR2 FQNNGV. CDR3 size: 15 residues. The CDR3 spells CASSLDSRTIYGYTF. The CDR3 DNA sequence: TGTGCCAGCAGCTTAGATTCTAGAACCATCTATGGCTACACCTTC.

J is TRBJ2-2 and V is TRBV11-3, with D possibly matching TRBD1 (5 bases). In germline, CDR1 is SGHNT, CDR2 YENEEA. V was clipped by 5 bases and J by 6 bases, with 13 bases between them. The CDR3 length is 14 residues. The CDR3 sequence is CASSPGRVAGELFF. In DNA form, the CDR3 reads TGTGCCAGCAGCCCCGGCAGGGTGGCCGGGGAGCTGTTTTTT.

Details on this clone: The junction does not match germline at one end; this may be a read error. The chain combines TRBV5-4 with TRBJ2-7, with 12 bases fitting TRBD1. Germline V gene sequence: CDR1 SGHNT, CDR2 YYREEE (reference sequence). This CDR3 has 15 residues. This chain's CDR3 is CASTLGQGAPYEQYF. For the CDR3, the DNA is TGTGCCAGCACCTTGGGACAGGGGGCTCCCTACGAGCAGTACTTC.

The chain uses TRBV19 and TRBJ1-2; perhaps TRBD1 as D (5 bases). This CDR3 spans 13 amino acids. Trimming stripped 4 bases from V and 3 bases from J, with 9 bases between. Germline V gene data show CDR1 as LNHDA and CDR2 as SQIVND (reference sequence). This CDR3 is CASSRGLDYGYTF. The CDR3 region has the DNA TGTGCCAGTAGTAGGGGACTTGACTATGGCTACACCTTC.

The chain uses TRBV19 and TRBJ1-5; 7 bases are shared with TRBD1. Germline V gene data show CDR1 as LNHDA and CDR2 as SQIVND (reference sequence). V dropped 1 base and J dropped 15; count of bases not matched to a gene: 15. This CDR3 region has 15 residues. This CDR3 reads CASSIATTGNERSHF. The CDR3 bases are TGTGCCAGTAGTATAGCCACGACAGGGAATGAACGATCGCATTTT.

This clone is a singleton in its sample. This rearrangement joins TRBV6-5 to TRBJ1-2; the match to TRBD1 covers 8 bases. CDR1 is MNHEY, CDR2 SVGAGI, per germline. The ends lost 5 bases at V and 4 bases at J; junction bases unmatched: 3. The CDR3 is made up of 13 amino acids. CDR3 nucleotide sequence: TGTGCCAGCAGTATCACAGGGGGCTATGGCTACACCTTC. Translation gives CASSITGGYGYTF.

CDR3 in DNA: TGTGCCAGTCGAGGGGGGGCATTGGACTATGGCTACACCTTC. Protein sequence: CASRGGALDYGYTF. This chain uses TRBV6-5 with TRBJ1-2; a possible D gene is TRBD1 (6 bases). Trimming shortened V by 9 bases and J by 3 bases, and 17 bases separated the two germline ends. CDR1 and CDR2 (germline): MNHEY, SVGAGI. The CDR3 has 14 residues.

This chain connects TRBV2 to TRBJ2-2, with TRBD1 identical over 8 bases. The CDR3 is 16 residues long. The V segment lost 4 bases and the J segment 3 bases; nucleotides outside the gene matches: 7. Germline CDR1 SNHLY, CDR2 FYNNEI. CDR3 in amino acids: CASSGTTGAYTGELFF. The CDR3 nucleotides are TGTGCCAGCAGTGGAACGACAGGGGCCTACACCGGGGAGCTGTTTTTT.

The V gene is TRBV7-3, the J gene TRBJ2-1; D ambiguous. Germline CDR1 and CDR2: SGHTA and FQGTGA. The CDR3 sequence is 13 residues long. V was cut by 4 bases and J by 8 bases, with 12 bases left in between. CDR3 sequence (DNA): TGTGCCAGCAGCTCGAGCGTACTGGATGAGCAGTTCTTC. Translating it yields CASSSSVLDEQFF.

The chain combines TRBV25-1 with TRBJ2-3; 11 bases agree with TRBD2. In germline, CDR1 is MGHDK, CDR2 SYGVNS. This CDR3 spans 17 amino acids. The V gene end was trimmed by 3 bases and the J gene end by 7 bases; junction bases not matched to a gene: 12. The CDR3 protein is CASSERFGGLAEYTQYF. The CDR3 DNA is TGTGCCAGCAGTGAGCGTTTTGGGGGACTAGCGGAGTATACGCAGTATTTT. Using reference TRBV25-1 and TRBJ2-3 for the parts outside the CDR3, the full variable domain is EADIYQTPRYLVIGTGKKITLECSQTMGHDKMYWYQQDPGMELHLIHYSYGVNSTEKGDLSSESTVSRIRTEHFPLTLESARPSHTSQYLCASSERFGGLAEYTQYFGPGTRLTVL.

This chain connects TRBV19 to TRBJ2-3; no clear D. The germline CDR1 and CDR2 sequences are LNHDA and SQIVND (reference sequence). The CDR3 has 17 amino acids. Trimming stripped 3 bases from V and 0 bases from J, with 16 bases between. CDR3 DNA: TGTGCCAGTAGTATCCTCTTCTCTTCTTCTAGCACAGATACGCAGTATTTT. This gives the protein CASSILFSSSSTDTQYF. The full variable domain, completed using reference TRBV19 and TRBJ2-3, is DGGITQSPKYLFRKEGQNVTLSCEQNLNHDAMYWYRQDPGQGLRLIYYSQIVNDFQKGDIAEGYSVSREKKESFPLTVTSAQKNPTAFYLCASSILFSSSSTDTQYFGPGTRLTVL.

This clone was counted a few times. The chain combines TRBV5-6 with TRBJ1-2; D is ambiguous. Germline loops: CDR1 SGHDT, CDR2 YYEEEE. This CDR3 spans 16 amino acids. V lost 4 bases and J lost 5, with 21 bases in between. The chain's CDR3 is CASSRETLTLDYGYTF. The CDR3, as DNA: TGTGCCAGCAGCCGGGAAACACTCACGCTGGATTATGGCTACACCTTC.

The gene calls are TRBV19 and TRBJ1-2, with 7 bases lining up with TRBD1. Trimming cost V 3 bases and J 1 base; bases outside gene matches: 5. The CDR3 loop spans 15 amino acids. Germline lookup yields CDR1 LNHDA and CDR2 SQIVND (reference sequence). CDR3 loop: CASSILQGGNYGYTF. In DNA form, the CDR3 reads TGTGCCAGTAGTATTTTGCAGGGGGGTAACTATGGCTACACCTTC.

The V gene is TRBV9, the J gene TRBJ2-5, with 11 bases aligning to TRBD2. The CDR3 contains 15 residues. Unmatched junction bases numbered 2, after V lost 3 bases and J lost 1 base. Germline V gives CDR1 SGDLS, CDR2 YYNGEE. CDR3 sequence (DNA): TGTGCCAGCAGCGAGACTAGCGGGATCCAAGAGACCCAGTACTTC. The encoded protein is CASSETSGIQETQYF.

This chain uses TRBV19 with TRBJ1-1; 8 nucleotides agree with TRBD1. V trimming: 3 bases; J trimming: 2 bases; junction bases outside the gene matches: 5. In germline, CDR1 is LNHDA, CDR2 SQIVND (reference sequence). The CDR3 loop spans 15 amino acids. CDR3 DNA sequence: TGTGCCAGTAGTATTCCAGGGGGCGGCAACACTGAAGCTTTCTTT. Residues: CASSIPGGGNTEAFF.

This clone came up once. The chain combines TRBV5-1 with TRBJ1-1; tentatively, D is TRBD1 (5 bases). Trimming took off 4 bases at V and 3 bases at J, with 10 bases between the two ends. The germline V gene encodes CDR1 SGHRS and CDR2 YFSETQ. This CDR3 has 13 residues. CDR3 residues: CASSPDSYTEAFF. The CDR3 DNA reads TGCGCCAGCAGCCCCGACAGTTACACTGAAGCTTTCTTT.

In this sample, this clone turned up once. The chain combines TRBV7-6 with TRBJ1-1; D unclear. Trimming took 3 bases from V and 1 from J, leaving 9 bases between them. There are 14 residues in the CDR3. The germline gives CDR1 SGHVS, CDR2 FNYEAQ. In DNA form, the CDR3 reads TGTGCCAGCAGCTTGAGGAGTAAGAACACTGAAGCTTTCTTT. Translated: CASSLRSKNTEAFF.

J is TRBJ1-4 and V is TRBV2; 9 nucleotides agree with TRBD1. The CDR3 is 15 residues long. CDR1 and CDR2 from the germline V gene are SNHLY and FYNNEI. Trimming removed 5 bases from V and 2 bases from J; junction bases left unmatched: 3. CDR3 nucleotide sequence: TGTGCCAGCAGTCTACAGGGGGCGACTAATGAAAAACTGTTTTTT. It codes for CASSLQGATNEKLFF.

This chain links TRBV5-1 with TRBJ2-5; 11 nucleotides align to TRBD2. Germline V gene sequence: CDR1 SGHRS, CDR2 YFSETQ. V trimming: 4 bases; J trimming: 5 bases; junction bases outside the gene matches: 13. This CDR3 is built from 17 residues. The CDR3 here is CASSPRLAGLGSETQYF. CDR3 DNA: TGCGCCAGCAGCCCACGACTAGCGGGACTCGGCAGTGAGACCCAGTACTTC.

The J gene is TRBJ1-6, the V gene TRBV25-1; TRBD1 matches at 8 bases. Germline-derived CDR1 and CDR2 are MGHDK and SYGVNS. Trimming cost V 6 bases and J 5 bases; bases outside gene matches: 3. The CDR3 runs to 14 residues. The CDR3 sequence is CASRQDRDNSPLHF. CDR3 DNA: TGTGCCAGCAGGCAGGACAGGGATAATTCACCCCTCCACTTT.

The chain joins TRBV4-1 to TRBJ2-5, with D perhaps matching TRBD2 (5 bases). CDR1 and CDR2 from the germline V gene are MGHRA and YSYEKL. The V and J ends lost 1 base and 1 base respectively, with 10 bases between them. The CDR3 extends over 15 amino acids. The chain's CDR3 is CASSQGRLAQETQYF. The DNA of the CDR3 is TGCGCCAGCAGCCAAGGTCGGCTAGCCCAAGAGACCCAGTACTTC.

The gene calls are TRBV19 and TRBJ1-2, with D perhaps TRBD1 (6 bases). V gave up 4 bases and J gave up 6 bases, with 9 bases separating them. The CDR3 has 12 residues. From germline, CDR1 is LNHDA and CDR2 SQIVND (reference sequence). The CDR3 sequence: CASSTRGNGYTF. The CDR3, as DNA: TGTGCCAGTAGTACCAGGGGAAATGGCTACACCTTC.

The genes are TRBV4-1 and TRBJ2-7; TRBD1 aligns across 7 bases. CDR3 size: 15 residues. The J segment lost 1 base and the V segment lost 2 bases, leaving 5 bases of the junction unmatched. Per germline, CDR1 MGHRA and CDR2 YSYEKL. The CDR3 DNA is TGCGCCAGCAGCCAATCGACAGGGTCATCCTACGAGCAGTACTTC. Translating it yields CASSQSTGSSYEQYF.

This chain joins TRBV18 and TRBJ2-5, with 7 bases lining up with TRBD1. Germline loops: CDR1 KGHSH, CDR2 LQKENI. The CDR3 extends over 15 amino acids. The V and J ends lost 4 bases and 1 base, in that order; junction bases with no gene match: 6. This CDR3 reads CASSLIRDSQETQYF. The CDR3, as DNA: TGTGCCAGCTCACTTATCCGGGACAGCCAAGAGACCCAGTACTTC.

V gene TRBV7-2 combines with J gene TRBJ1-6, with a possible D match to TRBD1 (6 bases). The CDR3 is 16 residues long. Trimming took off 3 bases at V and 9 bases at J, with 18 bases between the two ends. Germline V gene data show CDR1 as SGHTA and CDR2 as FQGNSA. CDR3 nucleotide sequence: TGTGCCAGCAGCTTGGGACATACTCGGGGTGTTTCACCCCTCCACTTT. This codes for CASSLGHTRGVSPLHF.

The chain uses TRBV7-2 and TRBJ2-2, with D possibly being TRBD2 (6 bases). V lost 2 bases, J lost 0 bases, and 16 bases lay in between. From germline, CDR1 is SGHTA and CDR2 FQGNSA. This CDR3 is built from 18 residues. The CDR3: CASSLFPSGGTNTGELFF. In DNA form, the CDR3 reads TGTGCCAGCAGCTTATTCCCTTCCGGGGGTACGAACACCGGGGAGCTGTTTTTT.

The rearrangement uses TRBV6-2 or TRBV6-3 and TRBJ2-3; TRBD2 matches at 8 bases. CDR1 and CDR2 from the germline V gene are MNHEY and SVGEGT. The CDR3 is made up of 17 amino acids. Trimming took 4 bases from V and 5 from J; bases not matched to a gene: 14. This CDR3 reads CASSSLFTGGAGDTQYF. The CDR3 region has the DNA TGTGCCAGCAGTTCCCTGTTCACCGGGGGGGCGGGAGATACGCAGTATTTT.